The 8 T cell receptor beta chains below were found in one sample sequenced in a study of blood T cell repertoires in COVID-19. The protocol was immunoSEQ multiplex PCR, while the TCRdb copy is restricted to in-frame clones and leaves out a portion. Of a few hundred thousand clones in the sample, around 89% were seen once. The sample comprised peripheral blood. The receptor source for this set is a man aged 18 to 30 who had recovered from COVID-19.

The V call is TRBV27, the J call TRBJ2-1, with 8 bases that match TRBD1. In germline, CDR1 is MNHEY, CDR2 SMNVEV (reference sequence). V shed 5 bases and J 0 bases; nucleotides not matched to a gene: 9. The CDR3 runs 17 residues. The CDR3 region has the DNA TGTGCCAGCAGTATCAACCCAGGGGGCTACTCCTACAATGAGCAGTTCTTC. Translating it yields CASSINPGGYSYNEQFF.

This chain connects TRBV19 to TRBJ1-2; D might be TRBD1 (5 bases). This CDR3 region has 14 residues. The germline CDR1 and CDR2 sequences are LNHDA and SQIVND (reference sequence). V gave up 7 bases and J gave up 3 bases, with 15 bases separating them. CDR3 DNA: TGTGCCAGTACCCATATGGGGGGGTACTATGGCTACACCTTC. Its translation: CASTHMGGYYGYTF.

V gene TRBV2 combines with J gene TRBJ2-1, with 8 bases fitting TRBD2. Germline V CDR1 and CDR2: SNHLY, FYNNEI. The V and J ends lost 4 bases and 4 bases, in that order; junction bases with no gene match: 6. CDR3 length: 15 residues. This chain's CDR3 is CASSATGGRYNEQFF. CDR3 DNA: TGTGCCAGCAGTGCAACGGGGGGGAGATACAATGAGCAGTTCTTC.

This clone was counted only a few times. The gene calls are TRBV4-1 and TRBJ1-1; D unresolved. Trimming removed 1 base at V and 2 bases at J, with 11 bases between. The germline V gene has CDR1 MGHRA and CDR2 YSYEKL. The CDR3 has 15 amino acids. CDR3 sequence: CASSQVSRANTEAFF. The CDR3 nucleotides read TGCGCCAGCAGCCAAGTATCGAGGGCAAACACTGAAGCTTTCTTT.

In its sample, this clone was seen once. The rearrangement links TRBV7-9 to TRBJ2-7, with D maybe TRBD1 (6 bases). Trimming pared 7 bases from V and 2 bases from J, leaving 15 bases between. The CDR3 length is 14 residues. Germline values: CDR1 SEHNR, CDR2 FQNEAQ (reference sequence). The CDR3 reads CASTRDTGPYEQYF. The CDR3 DNA sequence: TGTGCCAGCACTCGGGACACCGGACCCTACGAGCAGTACTTC.

The chain recombines TRBV20-1 with TRBJ1-1, with D uncertain. The CDR3 is 11 residues long. The V and J ends lost 1 base and 6 bases respectively, with 6 bases between them. Germline V gene data show CDR1 as DFQATT and CDR2 as SNEGSKA (reference sequence). The CDR3 protein is CSARGQSEAFF. DNA for the CDR3: TGCAGTGCTAGAGGGCAGTCTGAAGCTTTCTTT.

The rearrangement links TRBV19 to TRBJ2-1, with D maybe TRBD1 (5 bases). CDR3 size: 13 residues. From germline, CDR1 is LNHDA and CDR2 SQIVND (reference sequence). The ends were cut back, 9 bases at V and 4 bases at J, with 13 bases in the middle. As DNA, the CDR3 is TGTGCCAGCGACAGCCCCCTTTACAATGAGCAGTTCTTC. Encoded protein: CASDSPLYNEQFF. Drawing the rest from reference TRBV19 and TRBJ2-1, the complete variable domain is DGGITQSPKYLFRKEGQNVTLSCEQNLNHDAMYWYRQDPGQGLRLIYYSQIVNDFQKGDIAEGYSVSREKKESFPLTVTSAQKNPTAFYLCASDSPLYNEQFFGPGTRLTVL.

The rearrangement uses TRBV3-1 (or the pseudogene TRBV3-2) and TRBJ1-6; D is possibly TRBD1 (5 bases). V lost 2 bases and J lost 10, with 12 bases in between. The CDR3 spans 14 residues. The germline CDR1 and CDR2 sequences are LGHDT and YNNKEL (reference sequence). CDR3 DNA sequence: TGTGCCAGCAGCCAAATGCGCAGGGAATCACCCCTCCACTTT. Residues: CASSQMRRESPLHF.